This T cell receptor (beta chain) was documented in a study of T cells in Graves' hyperthyroidism and ophthalmopathy. This clonotype was seen repeatedly, ten times or more. The source material, RNA transcripts, was used to amplify TCR beta CDR3 regions. HTBI primers were the set used in a first-round RT-PCR of the TCR CDR3. TCRdb ran MiXCR on the multiplex PCR reads and lists one entry per CDR3 protein. The sample lists hundreds of thousands of distinct CDR3 sequences, around 15% occurring once. CDR3 length: 11 residues. V was shortened by 5 bases and J by 7 bases, with 8 bases between the two germline ends. The germline V gene encodes CDR1 ENHRY and CDR2 SYGVKD.

The chain joins TRBV10-3 to TRBJ1-1; a possible D gene is TRBD1 (6 bases). Sequencing was carried out using blood. The receptor's source is a woman between 35 and 50 years old with Graves' ophthalmopathy. CDR3 nucleotides: TGTGCCATCAGTTCAGGGGTTGAAGCTTTCTTT. It specifies CAISSGVEAFF.